These 27 T cell receptor beta chains came from one sample sequenced in a study of blood T cells in healthy people across ages. Primers used in a second PCR of roughly 7 to 12 cycles were a sample-barcoded 5' primer and a J-beta primer mix. TCRdb re-derived calls from the 5' RACE reads in MiXCR, one entry per CDR3 protein. The sample has 750,000 to 950,000 distinct CDR3 sequences; under 30% are singletons. The data were also submitted as part of a second study, on T cells of mothers and their children.

Sequenced: blood. These receptors were collected from a boy between 10 and 17 years old in good health.

This clonotype was seen more than once but under ten times. V usage is TRBV12-3 or TRBV12-4 and J usage is TRBJ2-5; 8 positions agree with TRBD2. The DNA end is a closer match to TRBJ2-1, so the J assignment may be wrong. The CDR3 has 15 amino acids. The CDR3 DNA reads as TGTGCCAGCAGTTTAGGAATAGGGACTAGCAATGAGCAGTTCTTC. It translates to CASSLGIGTSNEQFF.

J is TRBJ1-2 and V is TRBV20-1; no firm D call. Trimming took 3 bases from V and 5 from J, leaving 10 bases between them. CDR1 and CDR2 (germline): DFQATT, SNEGSKA (reference sequence). This CDR3 contains 12 residues. CDR3 amino acids: CSASLGNYGYTF. The CDR3 DNA is TGCAGTGCTAGTCTGGGAAATTATGGCTACACCTTC.

The rearrangement links TRBV5-1 to TRBJ2-2; TRBD1 aligns across 8 bases. From germline, CDR1 is SGHRS and CDR2 YFSETQ. Trimming took 3 bases from V and 2 from J; bases not matched to a gene: 6. There are 16 residues in the CDR3. The CDR3 is CASSYRQGANTGELFF. CDR3 coding DNA: TGCGCCAGCAGCTATCGCCAGGGGGCAAACACCGGGGAGCTGTTTTTT.

The table lists this clonotype with a few counts. The genes are TRBV12-3 or TRBV12-4 and TRBJ1-1, with TRBD1 matching over 7 bases. J gave up 4 bases and V 3 bases, and 5 bases lay outside the gene matches. The CDR3 runs to 14 residues. The DNA for the CDR3 is TGTGCCAGCAGTTTTTACAGGGGCCCCACTGAAGCTTTCTTT. This gives the protein CASSFYRGPTEAFF.

J is TRBJ1-1 and V is TRBV6-1; possibly TRBD1 for D (6 bases). Trimming took 5 bases from V and 9 from J, leaving 19 bases between them. This CDR3 is built from 14 residues. Germline assignment: CDR1 MNHNS and CDR2 SASEGT. The CDR3 loop is CASSTGSLTNQAFF. For the CDR3, the DNA is TGTGCCAGCAGTACAGGGTCCCTCACCAACCAAGCTTTCTTT.

V and J are TRBV6-2 or TRBV6-3 and TRBJ1-2, with D hard to call. CDR1 and CDR2 (germline): MNHEY, SVGEGT. CDR3 size: 13 residues. The V end lost 5 bases, the J end lost 7 bases, and 14 bases lay between the germline ends. The DNA for the CDR3 is TGTGCCAGCAGTAACCATGTGGCGAGTGGCTACACCTTC. It specifies CASSNHVASGYTF.

The chain is built from TRBV5-1 and TRBJ2-1, with a weak D call TRBD2 (6 bases). The V end lost 4 bases, the J end lost 4 bases, and 21 bases lay between the germline ends. Per germline, CDR1 SGHRS and CDR2 YFSETQ. The CDR3 consists of 17 residues. CDR3 coding DNA: TGCGCCAGCAGCCCGCCCGGGACTCACCTCGGGTACAATGAGCAGTTCTTC. Translation gives CASSPPGTHLGYNEQFF. Using reference TRBV5-1 and TRBJ2-1 for the parts outside the CDR3, the full variable domain is KAGVTQTPRYLIKTRGQQVTLSCSPISGHRSVSWYQQTPGQGLQFLFEYFSETQRNKGNFPGRFSGRQFSNSRSEMNVSTLELGDSALYLCASSPPGTHLGYNEQFFGPGTRLTVL.

V and J are TRBV7-8 and TRBJ1-2, with a weak D call TRBD1 (5 bases). Looked up from germline, CDR1 is SGHVS and CDR2 is FQNEAQ. V lost 0 bases and J 8 bases, leaving 10 bases between the germline ends. The CDR3 spans 13 residues. CDR3 sequence reads: CASSLAPGQGYTF. The CDR3 nucleotides read TGTGCCAGCAGCTTAGCCCCAGGGCAAGGCTACACCTTC.

This clonotype has more than one count but fewer than ten. The chain recombines TRBV29-1 with TRBJ2-4; 7 positions agree with TRBD1. After removal of 6 bases from V and 8 bases from J, the junction contained 13 bases not matched to a gene. This CDR3 contains 14 residues. Germline CDR1 SQVTM, CDR2 ANQGSEA. CDR3 sequence: CSVLPTGNVDIQYF. Here the CDR3 DNA reads TGCAGCGTCCTCCCGACAGGGAACGTGGACATTCAGTACTTC.

This clonotype was recorded a few times. The chain recombines TRBV20-1 with TRBJ2-5; perhaps TRBD2 as D (5 bases). The DNA end is a closer match to TRBJ2-1, so the J assignment may be wrong. Germline-derived CDR1 and CDR2 are DFQATT and SNEGSKA (reference sequence). The CDR3 loop spans 14 amino acids. This chain's CDR3 is CSASGAEAYNEQFF. The CDR3 DNA reads as TGCAGTGCTAGTGGAGCGGAGGCTTACAATGAGCAGTTCTTC.

The genes are TRBV25-1 and TRBJ1-2, with 7 bases lining up with TRBD1. The germline V gene encodes CDR1 MGHDK and CDR2 SYGVNS. The V and J ends lost 4 bases and 4 bases, in that order; junction bases with no gene match: 6. This CDR3 is 14 amino acids long. The CDR3 bases are TGTGCCAGCAGTGGGGACAGCTACGTCTATGGCTACACCTTC. Protein product: CASSGDSYVYGYTF.

This clonotype was found a few times. The J gene is TRBJ2-2, the V gene TRBV9; no definite D call. Trimming stripped 0 bases from V and 2 bases from J, with 8 bases between. There are 15 residues in the CDR3. Per germline, CDR1 SGDLS and CDR2 YYNGEE. In nucleotides, the CDR3 is TGTGCCAGCAGCGTAGGCCCCGGAAACACCGGGGAGCTGTTTTTT. Its translation: CASSVGPGNTGELFF.

This sequence joins TRBV15 and TRBJ2-7; tentatively, D is TRBD1 or TRBD2 (5 bases each). V was clipped by 0 bases and J by 4 bases, with 13 bases between them. Germline V gene sequence: CDR1 LNHNV, CDR2 YYDKDF (reference sequence). The CDR3 covers 15 residues. DNA of the CDR3: TGTGCCACCAGCAGAGATCGGGGCGTTTTTTACGAGCAGTACTTC. This translates into CATSRDRGVFYEQYF.

This clonotype has more than one count but fewer than ten. This chain's CDR3 is CASSSGTGWTEAFF. In DNA form, the CDR3 reads TGTGCCAGCAGCTCTGGGACAGGGTGGACTGAAGCTTTCTTT. The gene calls are TRBV12-3 or TRBV12-4 and TRBJ1-1; TRBD1 matches at 9 bases. V lost 6 bases, J lost 5 bases, and 7 bases stayed unmatched. This CDR3 has 14 amino acids.

In its sample, this clonotype was seen a few times. The chain is built from TRBV5-1 and TRBJ2-1; a possible D gene is TRBD1 (6 bases). CDR1 is SGHRS, CDR2 YFSETQ, per germline. With 0 bases removed from V and 7 bases from J, the gap between germline ends came to 11 bases. CDR3 length: 14 amino acids. The CDR3 nucleotides are TGCGCCAGCAGCTTGGAATTCGACAGGAATGAGCAGTTCTTC. It translates to CASSLEFDRNEQFF.

This clonotype appeared a few times. This chain connects TRBV11-2 to TRBJ1-1; maybe TRBD1 (5 bases). V was cut by 4 bases and J by 1 base, with 13 bases left in between. The CDR3 loop spans 15 amino acids. Germline CDR1 SGHAT, CDR2 FQNNGV. The CDR3 here is CASSSLAGTNTEAFF. The DNA of the CDR3 is TGTGCCAGCAGCTCCCTGGCAGGGACGAACACTGAAGCTTTCTTT.

This chain links TRBV29-1 with TRBJ2-7, with D possibly TRBD2 on 5 matching bases. Trimming took 4 bases from V and 7 from J, leaving 20 bases between them. From germline, CDR1 is SQVTM and CDR2 ANQGSEA. The CDR3 loop spans 14 amino acids. CDR3: CSVAGPPGTREQYF. The CDR3, as DNA: TGCAGCGTTGCTGGCCCGCCGGGAACTAGAGAGCAGTACTTC.

This clonotype was seen a handful of times. This CDR3 is CAISVQPTQETQYF. The CDR3 nucleotides are TGTGCCATCAGTGTACAGCCTACACAAGAGACCCAGTACTTC. This chain uses TRBV10-3 with TRBJ2-5; D is ambiguous. There are 14 residues in the CDR3. Trimming took off 4 bases at V and 2 bases at J, with 11 bases between the two ends. Germline V CDR1 and CDR2: ENHRY, SYGVKD.

The chain uses TRBV7-2 and TRBJ1-3, with D possibly being TRBD1 (6 bases). Trimming removed 4 bases from V and 5 bases from J, with 15 bases in between. The CDR3 contains 15 residues. The germline gives CDR1 SGHTA, CDR2 FQGNSA. The CDR3 DNA sequence: TGTGCCAGCAGCTGGGGGGGCGGTAGGAGAAACACCATATATTTT. Residues: CASSWGGGRRNTIYF.

The gene calls are TRBV20-1 and TRBJ1-1, with a possible D match to TRBD1 (6 bases). The CDR3 covers 15 residues. Germline V gives CDR1 DFQATT, CDR2 SNEGSKA (reference sequence). The V gene lost 6 bases and the J gene lost 1 base, with 18 bases spanning the gap. CDR3 sequence: CSARAPEQGNTEAFF. Here the CDR3 DNA reads TGCAGTGCCCGAGCCCCCGAACAGGGGAACACTGAAGCTTTCTTT.

The rearrangement uses TRBV13 and TRBJ2-5, with D perhaps assigned TRBD1 or TRBD2 (8 bases each). The J call is uncertain, as TRBJ2-7 better fits the DNA end. Per the germline V gene, CDR1 is PRHDT and CDR2 is FYEKMQ (reference sequence). The CDR3 runs to 15 residues. Here the CDR3 reads CASSLRGGQAGEQYF. As DNA, the CDR3 is TGTGCCAGCAGCCTTCGGGGGGGACAGGCAGGCGAGCAGTACTTC.

This clonotype was recorded a few times. This chain joins TRBV11-2 and TRBJ2-5; 10 bases agree with TRBD2. Germline V gives CDR1 SGHAT, CDR2 FQNNGV. J lost 2 bases, V lost 1 base, and 13 bases had no gene match. The CDR3 length is 19 residues. The CDR3: CASSLVVLAGDVEQETQYF. The CDR3 coding sequence is TGTGCCAGCAGCTTAGTTGTCCTAGCGGGGGATGTGGAACAAGAGACCCAGTACTTC. The full variable domain, in which reference TRBV11-2 and TRBJ2-5 provide the parts outside the CDR3, is EAGVAQSPRYKIIEKRQSVAFWCNPISGHATLYWYQQILGQGPKLLIQFQNNGVVDDSQLPKDRFSAERLKGVDSTLKIQPAKLEDSAVYLCASSLVVLAGDVEQETQYFGPGTRLLVL.

Only a few counts were recorded for this clonotype. At one boundary the junction diverges from the germline segment, which might be a read error. The chain couples TRBV13 to TRBJ2-1; 7 bases are shared with TRBD2. The CDR3 contains 12 residues. Germline V gene sequence: CDR1 PRHDT, CDR2 FYEKMQ (reference sequence). The CDR3 sequence: CASTLGGGEQFF. The CDR3 region has the DNA TGTGCCAGCACCTTAGGCGGGGGTGAGCAGTTCTTC.

This clonotype was picked up a small number of times. The chain couples TRBV7-6 to TRBJ2-7; a weak D match, TRBD2 (5 bases). The germline gives CDR1 SGHVS, CDR2 FNYEAQ. Trimming removed 5 bases from V and 6 bases from J, with 14 bases in between. The CDR3 has 13 residues. As DNA, the CDR3 is TGTGCCAGCAGCAGCCGAGGGATCGGCGAGCAGTACTTC. This encodes CASSSRGIGEQYF.

The chain uses TRBV3-1 and TRBJ2-5, with D possibly matching TRBD2 (7 bases). The CDR3 is made up of 18 amino acids. Germline lookup yields CDR1 LGHDT and CDR2 YNNKEL (reference sequence). V was clipped by 1 base and J by 1 base, with 19 bases between them. As DNA, the CDR3 is TGTGCCAGCAGCCAAGGAGGGGGGAGCGGGGACGTCCAAGAGACCCAGTACTTC. It yields the protein CASSQGGGSGDVQETQYF.

This clonotype was seen more than once but under ten times. The CDR3, as DNA: TGCAGTGCCCAGATGAGGGCTGGCTACACCTTC. This translates into CSAQMRAGYTF. This chain joins TRBV20-1 and TRBJ1-2; D is unresolved. CDR3 length: 11 residues. Germline CDR1 is DFQATT and CDR2 is SNEGSKA (reference sequence). V was trimmed by 6 bases and J by 7 bases, leaving 12 bases between them.

The V call is TRBV28, the J call TRBJ1-1; D is ambiguous. Germline loops: CDR1 MDHEN, CDR2 SYDVKM. This CDR3 contains 14 residues. Deletions cut 7 bases from V and 1 base from J, with 13 bases between. This CDR3 reads CASKVTRRNTEAFF. CDR3 DNA sequence: TGTGCCAGCAAAGTAACCCGACGGAACACTGAAGCTTTCTTT.